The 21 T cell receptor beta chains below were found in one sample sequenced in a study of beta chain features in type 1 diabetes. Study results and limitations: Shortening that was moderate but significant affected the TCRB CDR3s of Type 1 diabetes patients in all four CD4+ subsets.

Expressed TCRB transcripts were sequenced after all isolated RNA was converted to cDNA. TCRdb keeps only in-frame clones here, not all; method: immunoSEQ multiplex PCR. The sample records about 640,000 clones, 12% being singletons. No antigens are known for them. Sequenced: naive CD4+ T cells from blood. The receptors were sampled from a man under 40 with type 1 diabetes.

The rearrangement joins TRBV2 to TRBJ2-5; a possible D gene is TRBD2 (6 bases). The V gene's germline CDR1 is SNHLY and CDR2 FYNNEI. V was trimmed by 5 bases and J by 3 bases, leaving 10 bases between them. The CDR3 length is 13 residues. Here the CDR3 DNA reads TGTGCCAGCAGTACCCCTAGCGAAGAGACCCAGTACTTC. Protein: CASSTPSEETQYF. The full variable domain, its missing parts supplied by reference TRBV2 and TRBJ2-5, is EPEVTQTPSHQVTQMGQEVILRCVPISNHLYFYWYRQILGQKVEFLVSFYNNEISEKSEIFDDQFSVERPDGSNFTLKIRSTKLEDSAMYFCASSTPSEETQYFGPGTRLLVL.

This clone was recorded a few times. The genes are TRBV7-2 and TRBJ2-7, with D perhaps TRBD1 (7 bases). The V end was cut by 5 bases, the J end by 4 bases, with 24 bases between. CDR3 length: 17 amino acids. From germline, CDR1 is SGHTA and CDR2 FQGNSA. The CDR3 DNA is TGTGCCAGCAGCCGCCAGGGGGGCCCGACTATCGGTTACGAGCAGTACTTC. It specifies CASSRQGGPTIGYEQYF.

The CDR3 here is CASSLQGQGYYEQYF. In DNA form, the CDR3 reads TGTGCCAGCAGCCTGCAGGGACAGGGGTATTACGAGCAGTACTTC. V usage is TRBV7-2 and J usage is TRBJ2-5; 10 positions agree with TRBD1. Judging by the DNA end, TRBJ2-7 fits better; the J call may be wrong. CDR1 and CDR2 (germline): SGHTA, FQGNSA. The CDR3 contains 15 residues.

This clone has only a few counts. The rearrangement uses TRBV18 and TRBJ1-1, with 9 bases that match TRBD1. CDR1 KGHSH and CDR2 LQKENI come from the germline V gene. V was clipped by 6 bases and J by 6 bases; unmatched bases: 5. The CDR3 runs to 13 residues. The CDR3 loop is CASSGTGLSEAFF. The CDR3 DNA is TGTGCCAGCTCCGGGACAGGGCTCTCTGAAGCTTTCTTT.

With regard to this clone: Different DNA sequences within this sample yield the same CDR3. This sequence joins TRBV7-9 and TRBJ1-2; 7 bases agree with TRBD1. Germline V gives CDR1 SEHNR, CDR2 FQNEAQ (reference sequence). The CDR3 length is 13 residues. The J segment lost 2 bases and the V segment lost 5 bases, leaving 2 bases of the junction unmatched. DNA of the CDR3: TGTGCCAGCAGCCCGACAGGGAACTATGGCTACACCTTC. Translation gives CASSPTGNYGYTF. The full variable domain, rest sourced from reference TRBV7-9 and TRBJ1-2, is DTGVSQNPRHKITKRGQNVTFRCDPISEHNRLYWYRQTLGQGPEFLTYFQNEAQLEKSRLLSDRFSAERPKGSFSTLEIQRTEQGDSAMYLCASSPTGNYGYTFGSGTRLTVV.

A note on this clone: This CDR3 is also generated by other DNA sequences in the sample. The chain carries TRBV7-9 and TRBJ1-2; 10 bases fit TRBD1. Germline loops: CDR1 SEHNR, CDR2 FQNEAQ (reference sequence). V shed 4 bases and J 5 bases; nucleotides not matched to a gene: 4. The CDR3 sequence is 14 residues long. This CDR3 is CASSSGQGRYGYTF. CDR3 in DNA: TGTGCCAGCAGCTCGGGACAGGGGAGATATGGCTACACCTTC.

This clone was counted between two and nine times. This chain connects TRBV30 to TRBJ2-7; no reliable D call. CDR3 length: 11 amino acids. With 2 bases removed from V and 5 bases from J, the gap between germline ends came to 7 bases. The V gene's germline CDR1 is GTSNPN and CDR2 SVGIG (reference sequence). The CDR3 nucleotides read TGTGCCTGGAGTCTGGTCCACGAGCAGTACTTC. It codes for CAWSLVHEQYF.

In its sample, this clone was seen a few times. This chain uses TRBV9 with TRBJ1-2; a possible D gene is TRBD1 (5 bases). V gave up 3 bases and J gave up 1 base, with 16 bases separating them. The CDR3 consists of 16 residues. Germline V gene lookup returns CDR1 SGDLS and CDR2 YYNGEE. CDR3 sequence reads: CASSASSGPINYGYTF. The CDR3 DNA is TGTGCCAGCAGCGCGAGTTCAGGGCCTATTAACTATGGCTACACCTTC.

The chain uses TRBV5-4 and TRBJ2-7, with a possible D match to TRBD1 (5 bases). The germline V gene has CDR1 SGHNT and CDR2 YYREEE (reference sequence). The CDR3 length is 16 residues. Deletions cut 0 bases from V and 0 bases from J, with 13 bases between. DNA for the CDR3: TGTGCCAGCAGCTTGGCCTCGTCAGGGCTCTCCTACGAGCAGTACTTC. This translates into CASSLASSGLSYEQYF.

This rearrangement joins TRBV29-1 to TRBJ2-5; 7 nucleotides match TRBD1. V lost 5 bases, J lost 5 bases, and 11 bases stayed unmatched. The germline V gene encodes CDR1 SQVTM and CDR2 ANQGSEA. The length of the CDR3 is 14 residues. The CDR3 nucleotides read TGCAGCGTTACCAAGGGGGCCGGTTGGGAGACCCAGTACTTC. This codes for CSVTKGAGWETQYF.

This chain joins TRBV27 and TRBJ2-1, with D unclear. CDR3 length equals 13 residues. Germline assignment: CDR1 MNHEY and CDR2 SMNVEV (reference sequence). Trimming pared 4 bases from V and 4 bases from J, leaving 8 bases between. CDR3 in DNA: TGTGCCAGCAGTTCGGACCCTTACAATGAGCAGTTCTTC. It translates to CASSSDPYNEQFF.

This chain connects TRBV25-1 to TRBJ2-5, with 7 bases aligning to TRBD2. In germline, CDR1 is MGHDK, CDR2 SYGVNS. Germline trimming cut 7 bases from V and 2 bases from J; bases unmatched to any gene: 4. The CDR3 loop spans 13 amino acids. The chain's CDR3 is CASKRGDQETQYF. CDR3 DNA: TGTGCCAGCAAACGGGGGGATCAAGAGACCCAGTACTTC. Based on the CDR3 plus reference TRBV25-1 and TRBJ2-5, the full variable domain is EADIYQTPRYLVIGTGKKITLECSQTMGHDKMYWYQQDPGMELHLIHYSYGVNSTEKGDLSSESTVSRIRTEHFPLTLESARPSHTSQYLCASKRGDQETQYFGPGTRLLVL.

The CDR3 loop reads CASTSRTGDEEQFF. The CDR3 DNA reads TGTGCCAGCACCTCGAGGACAGGGGACGAGGAGCAGTTCTTC. V gene TRBV7-2 combines with J gene TRBJ2-1, with 9 bases identical to TRBD1. This CDR3 region has 14 residues. The junction had 11 bases not matched to a gene; V was cut back by 7 bases and J by 10 bases. Germline CDR1 and CDR2: SGHTA and FQGNSA. The full variable domain, its missing parts supplied by reference TRBV7-2 and TRBJ2-1, is GAGVSQSPSNKVTEKGKDVELRCDPISGHTALYWYRQSLGQGLEFLIYFQGNSAPDKSGLPSDRFSAERTGGSVSTLTIQRTQQEDSAVYLCASTSRTGDEEQFFGPGTRLTVL.

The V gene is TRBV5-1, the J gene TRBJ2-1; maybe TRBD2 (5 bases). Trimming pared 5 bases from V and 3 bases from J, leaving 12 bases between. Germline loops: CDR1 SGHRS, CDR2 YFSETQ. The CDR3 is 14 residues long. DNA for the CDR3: TGCGCCAGCAGAAAACCGGGGTTCTACAATGAGCAGTTCTTC. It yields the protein CASRKPGFYNEQFF.

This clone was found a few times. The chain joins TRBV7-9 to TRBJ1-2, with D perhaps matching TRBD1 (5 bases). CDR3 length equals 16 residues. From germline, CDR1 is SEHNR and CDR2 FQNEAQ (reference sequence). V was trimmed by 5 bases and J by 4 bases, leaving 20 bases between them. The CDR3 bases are TGTGCCAGCAGCCCCCGTGGGGACGGAGGTTTCTATGGCTACACCTTC. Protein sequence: CASSPRGDGGFYGYTF.

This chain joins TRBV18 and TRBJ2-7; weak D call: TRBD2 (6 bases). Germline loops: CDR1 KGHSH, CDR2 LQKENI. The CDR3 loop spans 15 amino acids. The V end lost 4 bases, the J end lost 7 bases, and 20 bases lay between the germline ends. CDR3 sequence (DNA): TGTGCCAGCTCACGGCGGGACGGAGTCCCTCGGGAGCAGTACTTC. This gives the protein CASSRRDGVPREQYF.

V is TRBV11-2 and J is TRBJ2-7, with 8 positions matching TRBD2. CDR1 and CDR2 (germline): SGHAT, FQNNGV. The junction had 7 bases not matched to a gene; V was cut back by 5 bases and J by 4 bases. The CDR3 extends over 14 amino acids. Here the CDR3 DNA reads TGTGCCAGCAGCCGGGAGGGGGGCCTATACGAGCAGTACTTC. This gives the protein CASSREGGLYEQYF.

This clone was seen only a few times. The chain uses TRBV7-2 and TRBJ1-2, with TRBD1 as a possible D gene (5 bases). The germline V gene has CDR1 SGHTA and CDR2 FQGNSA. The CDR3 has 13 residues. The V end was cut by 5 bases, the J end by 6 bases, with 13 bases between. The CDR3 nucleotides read TGTGCCAGCAGCCTCAGGGCATCCGATGGCTACACCTTC. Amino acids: CASSLRASDGYTF.

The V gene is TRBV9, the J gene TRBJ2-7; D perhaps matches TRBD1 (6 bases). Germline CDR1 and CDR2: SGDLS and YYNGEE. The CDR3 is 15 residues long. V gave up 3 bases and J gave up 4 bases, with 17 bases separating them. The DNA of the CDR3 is TGTGCCAGCAGCGGCGATGGGACAAGTCGGTACGAGCAGTACTTC. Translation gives CASSGDGTSRYEQYF.

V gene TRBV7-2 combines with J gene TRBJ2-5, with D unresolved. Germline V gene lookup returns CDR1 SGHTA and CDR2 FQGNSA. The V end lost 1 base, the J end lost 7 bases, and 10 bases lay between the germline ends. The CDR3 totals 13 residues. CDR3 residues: CASSLGPLGTQYF. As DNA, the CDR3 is TGTGCCAGCAGCTTAGGCCCTCTGGGGACCCAGTACTTC.

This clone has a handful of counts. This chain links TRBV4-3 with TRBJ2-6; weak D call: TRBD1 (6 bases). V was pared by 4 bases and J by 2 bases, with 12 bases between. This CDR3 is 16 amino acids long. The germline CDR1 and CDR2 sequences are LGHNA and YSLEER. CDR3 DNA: TGCGCCAGCAGCCTCCAGGACAGCCCTGGGGCCAACGTCCTGACTTTC. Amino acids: CASSLQDSPGANVLTF.